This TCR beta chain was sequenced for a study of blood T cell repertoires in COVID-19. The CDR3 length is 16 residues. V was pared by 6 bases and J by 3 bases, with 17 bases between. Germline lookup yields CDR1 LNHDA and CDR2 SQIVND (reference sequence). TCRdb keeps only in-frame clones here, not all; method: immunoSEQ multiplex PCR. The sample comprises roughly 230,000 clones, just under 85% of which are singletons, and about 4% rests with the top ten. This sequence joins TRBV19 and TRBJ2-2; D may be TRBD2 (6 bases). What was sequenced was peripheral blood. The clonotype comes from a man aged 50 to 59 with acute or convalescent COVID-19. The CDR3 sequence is CASRRWDGRDTGELFF. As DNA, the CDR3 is TGTGCCAGTAGAAGGTGGGACGGGAGAGACACCGGGGAGCTGTTTTTT.